This T cell receptor beta chain was found in a study of blood T cell repertoires in COVID-19. Study-wide context: The origin of the acute and convalescent COVID-19 samples was the United States, Italy and Spain. T cells, B-cell-depleted T cells, or PBMCs supplied cDNA or gDNA.

This clone was observed a handful of times. The CDR3 sequence is 16 residues long. Authors' analysis steps: Estimates of nucleated cell counts were drawn from the amplification of reference gene primers. TCRdb's table, derived via immunoSEQ multiplex PCR, lists solely in-frame clones and lacks some. V, J and clone size were drawn from that table, and D and trimming were deduced from the DNA. Here the sample spans some 200,000 clones, approximately 78% being singletons. This chain links TRBV21-1 with TRBJ1-1; the table's TRBD1 call for D was not verified on the DNA. TRBV21-1 is listed as a pseudogene. This clonotype was sampled from a woman aged 40-49 years with acute or convalescent COVID-19. The sample was peripheral blood. The CDR3 DNA follows: TGTGCCAGCAGCAAAGGACAGGACCCCATTCACACTGAAGCTTTCTTT. Encoded protein: CASSKGQDPIHTEAFF.